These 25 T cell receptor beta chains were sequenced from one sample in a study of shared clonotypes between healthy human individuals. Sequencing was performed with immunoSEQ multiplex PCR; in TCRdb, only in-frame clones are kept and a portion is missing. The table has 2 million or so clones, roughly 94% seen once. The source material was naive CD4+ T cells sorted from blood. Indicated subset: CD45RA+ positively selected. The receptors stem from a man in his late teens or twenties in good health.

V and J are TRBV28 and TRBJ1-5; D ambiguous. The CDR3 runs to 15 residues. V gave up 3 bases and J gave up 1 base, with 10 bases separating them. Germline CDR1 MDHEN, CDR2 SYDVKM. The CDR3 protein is CASSFGVVSNQPQHF. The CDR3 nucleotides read TGTGCCAGCAGTTTTGGTGTCGTCAGCAATCAGCCCCAGCATTTT.

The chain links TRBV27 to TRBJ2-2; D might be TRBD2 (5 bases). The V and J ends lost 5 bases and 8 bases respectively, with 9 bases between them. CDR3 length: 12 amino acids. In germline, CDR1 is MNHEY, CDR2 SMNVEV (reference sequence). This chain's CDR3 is CASSLPGGELFF. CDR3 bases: TGTGCCAGCAGTCTCCCGGGGGGGGAGCTGTTTTTT.

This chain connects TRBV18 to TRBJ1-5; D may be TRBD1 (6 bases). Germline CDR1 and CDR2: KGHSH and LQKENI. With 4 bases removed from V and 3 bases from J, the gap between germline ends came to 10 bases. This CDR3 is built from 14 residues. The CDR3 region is CASSQRQVNQPQHF. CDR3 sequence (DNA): TGTGCCAGCTCACAACGACAGGTCAATCAGCCCCAGCATTTT.

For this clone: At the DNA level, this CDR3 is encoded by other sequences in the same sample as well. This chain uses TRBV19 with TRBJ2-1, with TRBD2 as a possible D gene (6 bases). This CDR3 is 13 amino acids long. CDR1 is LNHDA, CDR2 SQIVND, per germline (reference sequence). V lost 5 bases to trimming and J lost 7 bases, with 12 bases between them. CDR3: CASSGTGVNEQFF. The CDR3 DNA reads TGTGCCAGTAGTGGGACGGGAGTTAATGAGCAGTTCTTC.

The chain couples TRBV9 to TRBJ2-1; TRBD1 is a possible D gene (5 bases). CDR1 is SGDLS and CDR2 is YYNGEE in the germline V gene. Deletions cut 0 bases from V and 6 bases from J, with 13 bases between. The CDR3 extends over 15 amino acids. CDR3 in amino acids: CASSVGAGYRNEQFF. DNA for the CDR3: TGTGCCAGCAGCGTAGGAGCAGGGTACCGCAATGAGCAGTTCTTC. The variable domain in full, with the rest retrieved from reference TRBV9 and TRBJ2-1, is DSGVTQTPKHLITATGQRVTLRCSPRSGDLSVYWYQQSLDQGLQFLIQYYNGEERAKGNILERFSAQQFPDLHSELNLSSLELGDSALYFCASSVGAGYRNEQFFGPGTRLTVL.

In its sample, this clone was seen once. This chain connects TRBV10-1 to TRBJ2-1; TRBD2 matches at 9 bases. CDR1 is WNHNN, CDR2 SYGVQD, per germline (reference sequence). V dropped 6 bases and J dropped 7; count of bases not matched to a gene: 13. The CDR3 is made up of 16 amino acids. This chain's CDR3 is CASSLAPGLAVNEQFF. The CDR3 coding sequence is TGCGCCAGCAGCCTGGCACCGGGACTAGCAGTGAATGAGCAGTTCTTC.

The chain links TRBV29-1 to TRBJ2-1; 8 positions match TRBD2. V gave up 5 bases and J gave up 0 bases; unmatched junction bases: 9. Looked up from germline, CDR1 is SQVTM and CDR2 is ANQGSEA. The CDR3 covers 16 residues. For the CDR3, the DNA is TGCAGCGTTTTTTCCACTAGCGGCATCTCCTACAATGAGCAGTTCTTC. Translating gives CSVFSTSGISYNEQFF.

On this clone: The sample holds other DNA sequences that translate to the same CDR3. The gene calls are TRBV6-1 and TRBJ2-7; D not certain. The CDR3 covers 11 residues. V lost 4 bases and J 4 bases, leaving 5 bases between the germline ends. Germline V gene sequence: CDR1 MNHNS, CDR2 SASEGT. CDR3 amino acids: CASSALYEQYF. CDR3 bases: TGTGCCAGCAGTGCCCTTTACGAGCAGTACTTC.

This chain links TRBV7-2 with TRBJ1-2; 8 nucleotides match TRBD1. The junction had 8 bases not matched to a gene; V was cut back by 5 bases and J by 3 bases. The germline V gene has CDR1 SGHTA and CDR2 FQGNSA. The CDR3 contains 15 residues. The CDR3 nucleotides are TGTGCCAGCAGCCCTGGACAGGGAATGGACTATGGCTACACCTTC. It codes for CASSPGQGMDYGYTF.

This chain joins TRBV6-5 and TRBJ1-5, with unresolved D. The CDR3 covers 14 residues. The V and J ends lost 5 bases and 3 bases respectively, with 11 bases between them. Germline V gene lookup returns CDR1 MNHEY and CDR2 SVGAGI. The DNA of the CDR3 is TGTGCCAGCAGTCCCCGTGGGTACAATCAGCCCCAGCATTTT. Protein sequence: CASSPRGYNQPQHF.

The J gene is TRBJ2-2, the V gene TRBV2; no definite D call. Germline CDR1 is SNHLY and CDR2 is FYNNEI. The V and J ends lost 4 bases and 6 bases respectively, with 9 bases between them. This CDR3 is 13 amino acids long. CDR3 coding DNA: TGTGCCAGCAGTGTTAGGTTGGCCGGGGAGCTGTTTTTT. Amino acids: CASSVRLAGELFF. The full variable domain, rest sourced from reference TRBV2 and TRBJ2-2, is EPEVTQTPSHQVTQMGQEVILRCVPISNHLYFYWYRQILGQKVEFLVSFYNNEISEKSEIFDDQFSVERPDGSNFTLKIRSTKLEDSAMYFCASSVRLAGELFFGEGSRLTVL.

The CDR3 spells CASSSLQITGELFF. Written as DNA, the CDR3 is TGTGCCAGCAGCTCGCTTCAGATCACCGGGGAGCTGTTTTTT. The V gene is TRBV11-2, the J gene TRBJ2-2; D uncertain. Germline values: CDR1 SGHAT, CDR2 FQNNGV. The CDR3 has 14 residues. Trimming took off 4 bases at V and 4 bases at J, with 10 bases between the two ends.

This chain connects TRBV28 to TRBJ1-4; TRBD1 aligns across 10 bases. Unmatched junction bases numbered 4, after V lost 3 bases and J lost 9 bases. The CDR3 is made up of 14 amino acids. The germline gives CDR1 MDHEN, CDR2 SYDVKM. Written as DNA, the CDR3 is TGTGCCAGCAGTTTGGTGGGACAGGGGAAAAAACTGTTTTTT. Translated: CASSLVGQGKKLFF.

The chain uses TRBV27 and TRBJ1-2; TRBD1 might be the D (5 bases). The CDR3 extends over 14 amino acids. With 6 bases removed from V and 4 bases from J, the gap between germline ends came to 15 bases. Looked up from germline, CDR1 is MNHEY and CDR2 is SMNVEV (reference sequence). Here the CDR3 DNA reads TGTGCCAGCAGGGACACCCGGGAGACCTATGGCTACACCTTC. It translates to CASRDTRETYGYTF.

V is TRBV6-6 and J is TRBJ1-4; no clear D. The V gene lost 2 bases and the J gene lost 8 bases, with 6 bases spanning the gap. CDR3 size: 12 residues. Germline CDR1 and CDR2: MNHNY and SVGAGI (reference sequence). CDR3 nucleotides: TGTGCCAGCAGTTACCGAGAAGAAAAACTGTTTTTT. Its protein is CASSYREEKLFF.

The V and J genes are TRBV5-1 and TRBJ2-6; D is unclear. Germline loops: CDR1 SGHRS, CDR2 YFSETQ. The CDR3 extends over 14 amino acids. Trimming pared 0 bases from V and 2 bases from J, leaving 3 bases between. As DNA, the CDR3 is TGCGCCAGCAGCTTGGACACTGGGGCCAACGTCCTGACTTTC. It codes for CASSLDTGANVLTF.

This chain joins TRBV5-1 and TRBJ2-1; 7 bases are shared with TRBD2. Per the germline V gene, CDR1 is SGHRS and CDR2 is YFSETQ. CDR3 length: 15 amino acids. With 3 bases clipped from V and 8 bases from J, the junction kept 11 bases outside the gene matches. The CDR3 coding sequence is TGCGCCAGCAGCTGGCTCGGGGGGACCTTGGATGAGCAGTTCTTC. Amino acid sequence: CASSWLGGTLDEQFF.

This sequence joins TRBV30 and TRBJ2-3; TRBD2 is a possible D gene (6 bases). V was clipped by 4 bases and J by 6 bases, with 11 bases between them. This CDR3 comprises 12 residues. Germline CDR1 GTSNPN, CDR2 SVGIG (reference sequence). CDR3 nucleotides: TGTGCCTGGACGGGGGTCTTGGATACGCAGTATTTT. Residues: CAWTGVLDTQYF.

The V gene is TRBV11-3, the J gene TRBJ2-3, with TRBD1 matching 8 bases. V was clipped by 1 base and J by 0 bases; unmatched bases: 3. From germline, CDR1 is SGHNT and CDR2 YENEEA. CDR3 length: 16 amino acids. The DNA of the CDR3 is TGTGCCAGCAGCTTAGGACAGGGGATTAGCACAGATACGCAGTATTTT. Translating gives CASSLGQGISTDTQYF.

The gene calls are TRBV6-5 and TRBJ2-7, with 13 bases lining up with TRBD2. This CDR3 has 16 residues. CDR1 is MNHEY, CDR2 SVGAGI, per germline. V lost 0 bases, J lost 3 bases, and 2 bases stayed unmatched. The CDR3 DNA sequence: TGTGCCAGCAGTTACTCGACTAGCGGGAGGCTCTACGAGCAGTACTTC. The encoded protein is CASSYSTSGRLYEQYF.

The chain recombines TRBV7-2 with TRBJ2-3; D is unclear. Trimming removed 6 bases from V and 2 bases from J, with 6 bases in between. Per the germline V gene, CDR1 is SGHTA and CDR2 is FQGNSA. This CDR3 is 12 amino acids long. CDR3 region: CASRVLTDTQYF. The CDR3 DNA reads TGTGCCAGCAGGGTACTCACAGATACGCAGTATTTT. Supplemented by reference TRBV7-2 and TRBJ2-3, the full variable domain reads GAGVSQSPSNKVTEKGKDVELRCDPISGHTALYWYRQSLGQGLEFLIYFQGNSAPDKSGLPSDRFSAERTGGSVSTLTIQRTQQEDSAVYLCASRVLTDTQYFGPGTRLTVL.

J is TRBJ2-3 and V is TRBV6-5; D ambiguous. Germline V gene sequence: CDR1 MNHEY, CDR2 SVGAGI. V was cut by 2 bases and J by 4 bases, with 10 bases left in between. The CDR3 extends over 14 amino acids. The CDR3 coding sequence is TGTGCCAGCAGTTACAGGAGCTACGCAGATACGCAGTATTTT. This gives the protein CASSYRSYADTQYF.

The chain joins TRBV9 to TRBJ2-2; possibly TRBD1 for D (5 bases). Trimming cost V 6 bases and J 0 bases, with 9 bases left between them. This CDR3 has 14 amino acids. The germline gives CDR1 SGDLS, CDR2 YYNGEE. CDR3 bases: TGTGCCAGCACCCAGGGAACGAACACCGGGGAGCTGTTTTTT. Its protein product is CASTQGTNTGELFF. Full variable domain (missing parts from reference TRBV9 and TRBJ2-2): DSGVTQTPKHLITATGQRVTLRCSPRSGDLSVYWYQQSLDQGLQFLIQYYNGEERAKGNILERFSAQQFPDLHSELNLSSLELGDSALYFCASTQGTNTGELFFGEGSRLTVL.

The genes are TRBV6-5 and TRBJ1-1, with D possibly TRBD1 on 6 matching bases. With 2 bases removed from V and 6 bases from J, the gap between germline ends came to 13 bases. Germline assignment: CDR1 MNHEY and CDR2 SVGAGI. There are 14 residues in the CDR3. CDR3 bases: TGTGCCAGCAGTTACGACAGGACCCGGCCTGAAGCTTTCTTT. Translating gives CASSYDRTRPEAFF.

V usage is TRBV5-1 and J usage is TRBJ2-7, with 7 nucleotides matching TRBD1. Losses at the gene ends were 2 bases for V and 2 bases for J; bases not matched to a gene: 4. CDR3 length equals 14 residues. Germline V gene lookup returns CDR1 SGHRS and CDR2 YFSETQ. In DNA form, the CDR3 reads TGCGCCAGCAGCTTCAGGGACAGAACCTACGAGCAGTACTTC. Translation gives CASSFRDRTYEQYF.